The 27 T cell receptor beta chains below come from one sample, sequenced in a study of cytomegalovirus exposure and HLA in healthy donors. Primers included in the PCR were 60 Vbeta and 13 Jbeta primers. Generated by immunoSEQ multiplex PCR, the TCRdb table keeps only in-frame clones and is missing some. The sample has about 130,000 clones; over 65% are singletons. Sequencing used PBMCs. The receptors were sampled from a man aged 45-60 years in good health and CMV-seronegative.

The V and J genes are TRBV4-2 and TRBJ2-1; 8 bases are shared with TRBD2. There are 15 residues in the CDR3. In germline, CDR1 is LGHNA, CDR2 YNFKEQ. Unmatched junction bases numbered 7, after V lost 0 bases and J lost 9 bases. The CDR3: CASSQDGAGVGEQFF. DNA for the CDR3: TGTGCCAGCAGCCAAGATGGAGCGGGAGTGGGTGAGCAGTTCTTC.

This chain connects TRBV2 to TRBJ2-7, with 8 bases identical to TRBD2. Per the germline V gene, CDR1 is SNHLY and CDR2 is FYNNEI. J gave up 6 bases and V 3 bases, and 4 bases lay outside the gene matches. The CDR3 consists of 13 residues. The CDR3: CASSERREAEQYF. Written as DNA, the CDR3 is TGTGCCAGCAGTGAGCGGCGGGAGGCCGAGCAGTACTTC.

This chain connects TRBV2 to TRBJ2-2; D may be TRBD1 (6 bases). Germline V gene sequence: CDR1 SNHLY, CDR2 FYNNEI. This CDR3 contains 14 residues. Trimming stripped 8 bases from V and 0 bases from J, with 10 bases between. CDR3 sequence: CASLGTTNTGELFF. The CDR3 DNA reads TGTGCCAGCCTAGGGACAACGAACACCGGGGAGCTGTTTTTT. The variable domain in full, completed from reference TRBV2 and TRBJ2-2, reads EPEVTQTPSHQVTQMGQEVILRCVPISNHLYFYWYRQILGQKVEFLVSFYNNEISEKSEIFDDQFSVERPDGSNFTLKIRSTKLEDSAMYFCASLGTTNTGELFFGEGSRLTVL.

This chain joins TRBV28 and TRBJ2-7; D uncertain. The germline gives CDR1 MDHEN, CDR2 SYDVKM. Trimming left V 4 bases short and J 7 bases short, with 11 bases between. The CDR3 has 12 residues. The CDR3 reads CASSSADVEQYF. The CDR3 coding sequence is TGTGCCAGCAGTTCCGCGGATGTAGAGCAGTACTTC.

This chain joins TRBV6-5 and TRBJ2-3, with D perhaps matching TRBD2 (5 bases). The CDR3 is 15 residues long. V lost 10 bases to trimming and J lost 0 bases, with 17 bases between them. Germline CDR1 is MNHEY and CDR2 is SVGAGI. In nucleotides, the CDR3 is TGTGCCACCCGCCTCGGGGAGTTTAGCACAGATACGCAGTATTTT. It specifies CATRLGEFSTDTQYF.

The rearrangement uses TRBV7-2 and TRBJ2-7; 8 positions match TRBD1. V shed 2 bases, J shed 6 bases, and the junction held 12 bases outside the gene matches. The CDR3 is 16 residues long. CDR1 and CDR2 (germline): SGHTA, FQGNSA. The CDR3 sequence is CASSLFHGQGVSEQYF. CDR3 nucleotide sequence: TGTGCCAGCAGCTTATTTCACGGACAGGGTGTGAGCGAGCAGTACTTC.

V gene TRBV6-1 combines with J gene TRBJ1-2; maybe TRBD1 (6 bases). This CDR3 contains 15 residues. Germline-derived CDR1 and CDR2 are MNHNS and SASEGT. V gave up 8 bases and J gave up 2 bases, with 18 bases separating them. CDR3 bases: TGTGCCAGCCAAGTCGACAGGATCATGAACTATGGCTACACCTTC. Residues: CASQVDRIMNYGYTF.

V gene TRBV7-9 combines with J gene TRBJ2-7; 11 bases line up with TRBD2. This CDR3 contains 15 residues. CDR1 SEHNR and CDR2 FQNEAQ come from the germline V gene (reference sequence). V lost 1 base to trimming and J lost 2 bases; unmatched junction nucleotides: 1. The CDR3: CASSLGLAGPYEQYF. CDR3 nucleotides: TGTGCCAGCAGCTTAGGACTAGCGGGGCCCTACGAGCAGTACTTC.

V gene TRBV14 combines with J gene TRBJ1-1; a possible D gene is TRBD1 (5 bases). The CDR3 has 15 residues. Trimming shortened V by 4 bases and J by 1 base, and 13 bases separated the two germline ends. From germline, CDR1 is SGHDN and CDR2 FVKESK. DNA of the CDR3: TGTGCCAGCAGCCGAACACAGGTGGGGAACACTGAAGCTTTCTTT. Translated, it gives CASSRTQVGNTEAFF.

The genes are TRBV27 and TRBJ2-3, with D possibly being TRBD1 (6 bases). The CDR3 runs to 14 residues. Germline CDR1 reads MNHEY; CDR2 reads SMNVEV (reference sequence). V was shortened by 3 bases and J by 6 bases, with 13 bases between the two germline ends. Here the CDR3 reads CASSFAGETDTQYF. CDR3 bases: TGTGCCAGCAGTTTCGCAGGGGAGACGGATACGCAGTATTTT.

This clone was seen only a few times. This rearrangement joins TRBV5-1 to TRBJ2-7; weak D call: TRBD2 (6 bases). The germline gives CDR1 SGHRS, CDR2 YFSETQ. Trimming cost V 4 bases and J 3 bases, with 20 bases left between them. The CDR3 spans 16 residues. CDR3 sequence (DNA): TGCGCCAGCAGCGAACCTCATCGGGGGTCAGACTACGAGCAGTACTTC. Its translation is CASSEPHRGSDYEQYF. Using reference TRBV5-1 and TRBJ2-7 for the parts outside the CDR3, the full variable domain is KAGVTQTPRYLIKTRGQQVTLSCSPISGHRSVSWYQQTPGQGLQFLFEYFSETQRNKGNFPGRFSGRQFSNSRSEMNVSTLELGDSALYLCASSEPHRGSDYEQYFGPGTRLTVT.

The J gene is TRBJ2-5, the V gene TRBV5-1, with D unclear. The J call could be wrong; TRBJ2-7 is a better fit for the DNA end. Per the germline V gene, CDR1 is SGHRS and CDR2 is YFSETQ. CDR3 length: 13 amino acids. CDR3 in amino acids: CASSLVASYEQYF. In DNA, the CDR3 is TGCGCCAGCAGCTTGGTCGCTTCCTACGAGCAGTACTTC.

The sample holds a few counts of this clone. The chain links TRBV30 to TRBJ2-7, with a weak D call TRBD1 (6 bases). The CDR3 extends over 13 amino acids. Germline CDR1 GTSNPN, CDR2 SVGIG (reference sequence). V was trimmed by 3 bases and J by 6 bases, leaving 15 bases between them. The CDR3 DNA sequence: TGTGCCTGGAGCGGACAGCAATCGACCGAGCAGTACTTC. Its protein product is CAWSGQQSTEQYF.

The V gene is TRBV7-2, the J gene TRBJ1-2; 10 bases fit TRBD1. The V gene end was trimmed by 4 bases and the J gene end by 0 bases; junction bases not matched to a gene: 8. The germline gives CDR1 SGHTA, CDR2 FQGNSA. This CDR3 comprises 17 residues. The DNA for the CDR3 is TGTGCCAGCAGCTCGGACAGGGGGTTTCTTGCTAACTATGGCTACACCTTC. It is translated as CASSSDRGFLANYGYTF.

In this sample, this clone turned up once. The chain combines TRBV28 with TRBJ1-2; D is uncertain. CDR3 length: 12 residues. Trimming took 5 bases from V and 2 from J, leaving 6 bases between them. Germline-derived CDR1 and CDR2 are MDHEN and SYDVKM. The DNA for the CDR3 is TGTGCCAGCAGTCAGGCAAACTATGGCTACACCTTC. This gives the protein CASSQANYGYTF.

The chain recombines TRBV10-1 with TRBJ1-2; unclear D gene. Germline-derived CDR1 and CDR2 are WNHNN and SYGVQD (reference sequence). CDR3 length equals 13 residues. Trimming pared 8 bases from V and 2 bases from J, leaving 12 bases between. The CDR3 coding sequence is TGCGCCAGCTCCCGGACGGGAAACTATGGCTACACCTTC. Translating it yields CASSRTGNYGYTF.

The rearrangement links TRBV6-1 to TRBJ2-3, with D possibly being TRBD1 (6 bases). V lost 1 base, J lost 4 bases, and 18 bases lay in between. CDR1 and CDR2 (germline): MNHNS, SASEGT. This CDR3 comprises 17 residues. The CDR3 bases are TGTGCCAGCAGTGAAGTGAGGGGGTTAGGGGGACCAGATACGCAGTATTTT. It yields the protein CASSEVRGLGGPDTQYF.

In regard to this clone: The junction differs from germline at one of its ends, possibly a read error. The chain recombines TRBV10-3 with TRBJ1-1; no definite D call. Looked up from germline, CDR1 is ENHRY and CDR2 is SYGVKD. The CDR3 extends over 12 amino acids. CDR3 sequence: CAIRDSNAEAFF. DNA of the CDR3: TGTGCCATCAGAGACTCGAACGCTGAAGCTTTCTTT.

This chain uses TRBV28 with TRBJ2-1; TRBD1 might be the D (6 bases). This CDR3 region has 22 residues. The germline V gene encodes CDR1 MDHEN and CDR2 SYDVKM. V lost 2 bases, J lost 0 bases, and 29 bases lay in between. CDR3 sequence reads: CASSLRPQNRDPRLSSYNEQFF. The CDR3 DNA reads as TGTGCCAGCAGTTTAAGACCCCAAAACAGGGACCCCCGCCTTAGCTCCTACAATGAGCAGTTCTTC.

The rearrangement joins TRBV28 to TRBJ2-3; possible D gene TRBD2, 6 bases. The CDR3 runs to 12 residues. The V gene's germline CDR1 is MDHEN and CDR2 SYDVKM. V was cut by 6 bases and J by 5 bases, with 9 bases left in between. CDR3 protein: CASRGGEDTQYF. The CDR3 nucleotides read TGTGCCAGCAGGGGGGGAGAAGATACGCAGTATTTT.

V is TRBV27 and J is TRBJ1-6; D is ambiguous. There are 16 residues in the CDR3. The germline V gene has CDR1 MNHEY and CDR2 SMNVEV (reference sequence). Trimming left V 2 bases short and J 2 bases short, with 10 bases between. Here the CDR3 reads CASSLNVGTYNSPLHF. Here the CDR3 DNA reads TGTGCCAGCAGTTTAAATGTCGGGACCTATAATTCACCCCTCCACTTT.

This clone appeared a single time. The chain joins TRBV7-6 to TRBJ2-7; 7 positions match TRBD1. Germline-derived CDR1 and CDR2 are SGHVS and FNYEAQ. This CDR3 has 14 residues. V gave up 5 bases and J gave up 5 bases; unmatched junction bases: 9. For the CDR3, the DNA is TGTGCCAGCAGCCTGCGACAGGGTGTCGACGAGCAGTACTTC. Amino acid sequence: CASSLRQGVDEQYF.

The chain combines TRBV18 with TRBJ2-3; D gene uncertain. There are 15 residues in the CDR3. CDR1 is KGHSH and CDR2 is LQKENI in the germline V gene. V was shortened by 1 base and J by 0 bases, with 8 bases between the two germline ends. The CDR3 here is CASSPQRQSTDTQYF. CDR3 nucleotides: TGTGCCAGCTCACCACAGCGCCAAAGCACAGATACGCAGTATTTT.

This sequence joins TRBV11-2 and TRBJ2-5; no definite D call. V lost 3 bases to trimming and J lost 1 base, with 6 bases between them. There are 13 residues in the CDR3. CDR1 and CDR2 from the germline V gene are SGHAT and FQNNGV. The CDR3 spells CASSFSSQETQYF. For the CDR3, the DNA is TGTGCCAGCAGCTTTAGCTCCCAAGAGACCCAGTACTTC.

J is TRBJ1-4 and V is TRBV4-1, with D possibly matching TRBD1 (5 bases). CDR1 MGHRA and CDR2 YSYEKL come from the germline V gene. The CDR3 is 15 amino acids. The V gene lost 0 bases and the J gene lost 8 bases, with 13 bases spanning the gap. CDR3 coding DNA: TGCGCCAGCAGCCAAGATTCACAGGTTGGGGAAAAACTGTTTTTT. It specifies CASSQDSQVGEKLFF.

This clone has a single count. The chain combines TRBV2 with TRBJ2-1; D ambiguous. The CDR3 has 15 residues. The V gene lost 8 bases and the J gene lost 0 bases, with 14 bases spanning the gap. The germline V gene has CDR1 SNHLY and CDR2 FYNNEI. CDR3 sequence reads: CASQLVLGSYNEQFF. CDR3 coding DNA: TGTGCCAGCCAGCTAGTATTAGGCTCCTACAATGAGCAGTTCTTC.

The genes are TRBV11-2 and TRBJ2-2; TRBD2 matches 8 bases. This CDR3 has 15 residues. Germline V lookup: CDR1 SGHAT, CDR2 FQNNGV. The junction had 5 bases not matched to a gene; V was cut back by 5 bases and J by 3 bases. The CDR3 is CASSERTSYTGELFF. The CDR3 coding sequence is TGTGCCAGCAGCGAGAGGACTAGCTACACCGGGGAGCTGTTTTTT.